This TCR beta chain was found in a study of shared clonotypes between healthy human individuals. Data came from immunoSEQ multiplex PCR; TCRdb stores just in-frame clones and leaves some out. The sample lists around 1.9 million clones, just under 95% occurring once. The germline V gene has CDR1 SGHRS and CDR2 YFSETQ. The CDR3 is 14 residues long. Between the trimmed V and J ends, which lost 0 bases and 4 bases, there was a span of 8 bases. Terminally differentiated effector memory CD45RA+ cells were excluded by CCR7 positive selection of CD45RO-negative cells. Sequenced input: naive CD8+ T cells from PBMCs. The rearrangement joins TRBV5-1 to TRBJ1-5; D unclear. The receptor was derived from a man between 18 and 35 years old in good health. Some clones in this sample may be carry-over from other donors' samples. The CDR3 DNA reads TGCGCCAGCAGCTTGGATTTGGGGAATCAGCCCCAGCATTTT. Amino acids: CASSLDLGNQPQHF.